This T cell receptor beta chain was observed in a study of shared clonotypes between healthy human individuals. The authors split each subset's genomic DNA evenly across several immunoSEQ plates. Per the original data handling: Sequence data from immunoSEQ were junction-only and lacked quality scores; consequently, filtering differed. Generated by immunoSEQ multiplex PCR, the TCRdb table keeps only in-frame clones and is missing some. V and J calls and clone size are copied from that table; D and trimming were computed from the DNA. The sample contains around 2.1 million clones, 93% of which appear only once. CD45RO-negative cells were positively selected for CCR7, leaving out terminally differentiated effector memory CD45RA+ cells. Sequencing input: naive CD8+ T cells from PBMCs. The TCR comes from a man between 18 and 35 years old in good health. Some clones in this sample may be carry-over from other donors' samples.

CDR3 in amino acids: CASSQDPSTSGRARETQYF. The DNA of the CDR3 is TGCGCCAGCAGCCAAGATCCGTCAACTAGCGGGAGGGCCAGGGAGACCCAGTACTTC. J is TRBJ2-5 and V is TRBV4-1; TRBD2 matches at 13 bases. Per germline, CDR1 MGHRA and CDR2 YSYEKL. The length of the CDR3 is 19 residues. Germline trimming cut 0 bases from V and 5 bases from J; bases unmatched to any gene: 12.